Presented here are 5 T cell receptor beta chains from one specimen sequenced in a study of blood T cell repertoires in COVID-19. Some clones are missing from TCRdb's copy, which holds only in-frame ones; the method was immunoSEQ multiplex PCR. In the table there are 300,000 to 450,000 clones, 75% to 90% of which are singletons. Sequenced material: peripheral blood. Source of these receptors: a woman between 18 and 29 years old with acute or convalescent COVID-19.

The chain recombines TRBV24-1 with TRBJ2-2; TRBD2 is a possible D gene (5 bases). The CDR3 spans 16 residues. Germline V gives CDR1 KGHDR, CDR2 SFDVKD. The ends were cut back, 3 bases at V and 1 base at J, with 11 bases in the middle. CDR3 coding DNA: TGTGCCACCAGTGATAGTCAGGCGGGGAACACCGGGGAGCTGTTTTTT. It yields the protein CATSDSQAGNTGELFF.

The rearrangement links TRBV7-9 to TRBJ2-3; 7 nucleotides match TRBD1. CDR3 length: 19 residues. J gave up 2 bases and V 4 bases, and 18 bases lay outside the gene matches. Germline V gene lookup returns CDR1 SEHNR and CDR2 FQNEAQ (reference sequence). The CDR3: CASSSPKGSGTEYTDTQYF. DNA for the CDR3: TGTGCCAGCAGCTCACCGAAGGGTTCCGGGACAGAGTACACAGATACGCAGTATTTT.

CDR3 coding DNA: TGTGCCAGCAGCCCAATTGGGCAGTCTAACTATGGCTACACCTTC. Its translation: CASSPIGQSNYGYTF. The chain couples TRBV7-9 to TRBJ1-2; D remains ambiguous. This CDR3 contains 15 residues. Trimming shortened V by 5 bases and J by 0 bases, and 13 bases separated the two germline ends. Per germline, CDR1 SEHNR and CDR2 FQNEAQ (reference sequence).

The chain couples TRBV27 to TRBJ2-3; perhaps TRBD1 as D (5 bases). Germline V gene lookup returns CDR1 MNHEY and CDR2 SMNVEV (reference sequence). The CDR3 totals 13 residues. V lost 5 bases, J lost 11 bases, and 17 bases lay in between. Written as DNA, the CDR3 is TGTGCCAGCAGTGCGTCAGGGTTGCTTGAGCAGTATTTT. The encoded protein is CASSASGLLEQYF.

This clone was counted once. The chain has TRBV28 and TRBJ1-1; 9 nucleotides line up with TRBD1. This CDR3 has 15 residues. V gave up 4 bases and J gave up 6 bases; unmatched junction bases: 9. Germline loops: CDR1 MDHEN, CDR2 SYDVKM. CDR3 DNA: TGTGCCAGCAGTTCCGGGACAGGGAGGTTCCCTGAAGCTTTCTTT. Translated: CASSSGTGRFPEAFF.